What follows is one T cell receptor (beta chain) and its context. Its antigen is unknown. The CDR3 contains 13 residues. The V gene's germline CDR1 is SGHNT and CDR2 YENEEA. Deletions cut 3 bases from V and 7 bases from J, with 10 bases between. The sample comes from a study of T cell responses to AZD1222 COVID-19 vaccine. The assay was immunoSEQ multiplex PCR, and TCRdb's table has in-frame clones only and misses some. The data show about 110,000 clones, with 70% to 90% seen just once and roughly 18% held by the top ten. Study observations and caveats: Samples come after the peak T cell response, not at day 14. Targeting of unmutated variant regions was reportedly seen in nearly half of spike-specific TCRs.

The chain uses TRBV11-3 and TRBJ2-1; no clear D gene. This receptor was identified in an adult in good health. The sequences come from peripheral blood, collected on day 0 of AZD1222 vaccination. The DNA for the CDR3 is TGTGCCAGCAGCTTTAGCCTAGGGAATGAGCAGTTCTTC. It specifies CASSFSLGNEQFF.